In this sample, the clone carrying this T cell receptor beta chain turned up once. The repertoire was sequenced with immunoSEQ multiplex PCR; TCRdb's copy has only in-frame clones and lacks some. The sample shows 150,000 or so clones, roughly 80% of them seen only once. CDR1 is LNHDA, CDR2 SQIVND, per germline (reference sequence). The length of the CDR3 is 16 residues. V shed 5 bases, J shed 6 bases, and the junction held 11 bases outside the gene matches. This sample is part of a study of blood T cell repertoires in COVID-19. Overall study: Sites in the United States, Italy and Spain provided acute and convalescent COVID-19 samples.

All recovered Cohort 3 donors got two negative PCRs, got clearance, or saw symptom resolution. The chain joins TRBV19 to TRBJ2-5; 11 bases align to TRBD2. Sequencing input: PBMCs or T cells enriched from blood (not recorded which). The TCR sequence derives from a man over 45 who had recovered from COVID-19. CDR3 sequence: CASSLFLAGGTKTQYF. For the CDR3, the DNA is TGTGCCAGTAGTCTCTTCCTAGCGGGGGGAACAAAGACCCAGTACTTC.